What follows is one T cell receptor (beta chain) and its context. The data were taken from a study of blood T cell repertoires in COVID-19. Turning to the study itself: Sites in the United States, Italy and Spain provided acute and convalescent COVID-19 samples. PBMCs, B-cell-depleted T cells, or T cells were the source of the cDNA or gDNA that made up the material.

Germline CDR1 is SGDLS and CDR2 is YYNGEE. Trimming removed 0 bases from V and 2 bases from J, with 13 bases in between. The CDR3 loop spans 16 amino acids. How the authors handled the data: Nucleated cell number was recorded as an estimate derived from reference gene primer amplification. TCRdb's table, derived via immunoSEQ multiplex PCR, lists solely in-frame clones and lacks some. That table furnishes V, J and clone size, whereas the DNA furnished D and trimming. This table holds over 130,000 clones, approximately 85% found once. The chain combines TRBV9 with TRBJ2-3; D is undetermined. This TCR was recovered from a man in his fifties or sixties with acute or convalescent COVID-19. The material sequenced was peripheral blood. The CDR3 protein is CASSVGLSAFTDTQYF. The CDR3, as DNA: TGTGCCAGCAGCGTAGGGTTGAGCGCCTTCACAGATACGCAGTATTTT.